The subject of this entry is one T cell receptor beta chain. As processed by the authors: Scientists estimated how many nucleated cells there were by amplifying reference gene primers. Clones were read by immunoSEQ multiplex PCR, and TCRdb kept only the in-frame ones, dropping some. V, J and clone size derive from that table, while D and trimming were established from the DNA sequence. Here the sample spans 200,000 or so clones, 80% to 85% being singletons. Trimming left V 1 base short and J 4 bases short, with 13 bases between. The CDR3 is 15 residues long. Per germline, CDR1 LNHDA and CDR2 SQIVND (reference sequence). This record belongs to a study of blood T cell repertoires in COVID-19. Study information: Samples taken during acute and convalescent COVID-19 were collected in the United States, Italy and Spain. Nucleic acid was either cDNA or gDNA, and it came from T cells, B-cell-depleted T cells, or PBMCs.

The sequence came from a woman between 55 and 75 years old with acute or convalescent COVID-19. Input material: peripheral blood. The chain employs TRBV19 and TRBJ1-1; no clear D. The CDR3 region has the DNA TGTGCCAGTAGTATAGTAGCCGGGAGTCGCACTGAAGCTTTCTTT. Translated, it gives CASSIVAGSRTEAFF.